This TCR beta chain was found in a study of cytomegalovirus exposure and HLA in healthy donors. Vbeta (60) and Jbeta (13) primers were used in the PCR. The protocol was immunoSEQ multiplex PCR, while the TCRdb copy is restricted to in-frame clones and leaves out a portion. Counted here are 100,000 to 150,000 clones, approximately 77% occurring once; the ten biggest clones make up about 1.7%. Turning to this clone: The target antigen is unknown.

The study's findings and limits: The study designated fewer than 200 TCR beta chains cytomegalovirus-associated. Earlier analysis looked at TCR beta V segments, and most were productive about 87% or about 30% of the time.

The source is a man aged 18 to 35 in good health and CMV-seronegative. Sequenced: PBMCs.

The CDR3 here is CASGETQNYGYTF. CDR3 DNA: TGTGCCAGCGGGGAGACGCAGAACTATGGCTACACCTTC. The V gene is TRBV9, the J gene TRBJ1-2; D unresolved. The CDR3 length is 13 residues. With 7 bases removed from V and 2 bases from J, the gap between germline ends came to 12 bases. The germline gives CDR1 SGDLS, CDR2 YYNGEE.